One sample yielded the 9 T cell receptor beta chains listed below, sequenced in a study of blood T cell repertoires in COVID-19. TCRdb keeps only in-frame clones here, not all; method: immunoSEQ multiplex PCR. The sample gives about 140,000 clones, 76% of which show up once; approximately 5% is in the top ten. The sequenced material came from peripheral blood. Source of these receptors: an elderly woman with active or convalescent COVID-19.

V usage is TRBV18 and J usage is TRBJ2-1, with TRBD2 matching 10 bases. The CDR3 runs 15 residues. CDR1 and CDR2 (germline): KGHSH, LQKENI. V dropped 2 bases and J dropped 5; count of bases not matched to a gene: 3. This chain's CDR3 is CASSPGLAANNEQFF. In DNA, the CDR3 is TGTGCCAGCTCACCAGGACTAGCGGCTAACAATGAGCAGTTCTTC.

CDR3 nucleotide sequence: TGCGCCAGCAGCTTAGACAGCGTCTATGGCTACACCTTC. Its translation is CASSLDSVYGYTF. This sequence joins TRBV5-1 and TRBJ1-2; tentative D call: TRBD1 (5 bases). V was trimmed by 2 bases and J by 4 bases, leaving 9 bases between them. The CDR3 length is 13 residues. Germline V gene lookup returns CDR1 SGHRS and CDR2 YFSETQ.

The CDR3 sequence: CASSGTPEGSRYQETQYF. In DNA, the CDR3 is TGTGCCAGCAGTGGGACCCCGGAGGGTTCTAGGTACCAAGAGACCCAGTACTTC. The V and J genes are TRBV2 and TRBJ2-5; tentatively, D is TRBD2 (6 bases). Trimming removed 4 bases at V and 0 bases at J, with 21 bases between. Germline assignment: CDR1 SNHLY and CDR2 FYNNEI. This CDR3 comprises 18 residues.

This clone was seen a handful of times. Other DNA sequences in the same sample also yield this CDR3. V is TRBV5-6 and J is TRBJ1-2; D not resolved. The CDR3 spans 15 residues. Trimming stripped 4 bases from V and 2 bases from J, with 15 bases between. Germline V gives CDR1 SGHDT, CDR2 YYEEEE. The CDR3 sequence: CASSLGRRVNYGYTF. In DNA form, the CDR3 reads TGTGCCAGCAGCCTGGGTCGGAGAGTAAACTATGGCTACACCTTC.

The sample holds a few counts of this clone. This chain uses TRBV14 with TRBJ2-7; 8 nucleotides agree with TRBD1. Germline CDR1 is SGHDN and CDR2 is FVKESK. This CDR3 contains 19 residues. Trimming took 3 bases from V and 4 from J; bases not matched to a gene: 20. The CDR3 loop reads CASSHRGKTTGTGAYEQYF. DNA for the CDR3: TGTGCCAGCAGCCACAGGGGGAAAACGACCGGGACAGGCGCTTACGAGCAGTACTTC.

This chain uses TRBV3-1 (or the pseudogene TRBV3-2) with TRBJ1-1; D unresolved. The ends were cut back, 4 bases at V and 0 bases at J, with 6 bases in the middle. The germline CDR1 and CDR2 sequences are LGHDT and YNNKEL (reference sequence). The CDR3 covers 13 residues. The DNA of the CDR3 is TGTGCCAGCAGCCTAGACGTGAACACTGAAGCTTTCTTT. Translation: CASSLDVNTEAFF.

This clone appeared a single time. The chain carries TRBV5-1 and TRBJ1-2, with D tentatively TRBD1 (5 bases). V was cut by 1 base and J by 6 bases, with 19 bases left in between. The length of the CDR3 is 16 residues. Germline CDR1 is SGHRS and CDR2 is YFSETQ. The CDR3 sequence is CASSLIIDRGFHGYTF. Written as DNA, the CDR3 is TGCGCCAGCAGCTTGATCATAGATCGGGGGTTTCATGGCTACACCTTC.

V usage is TRBV19 and J usage is TRBJ2-1; maybe TRBD2 (5 bases). Germline V gene lookup returns CDR1 LNHDA and CDR2 SQIVND (reference sequence). Trimming left V 4 bases short and J 10 bases short, with 11 bases between. The CDR3 is 12 residues long. In DNA form, the CDR3 reads TGTGCCAGTAGTAACCAGGAGGAGGAGCAGTTCTTC. It encodes CASSNQEEEQFF.

The rearrangement uses TRBV27 and TRBJ2-2, with D tentatively TRBD1 (6 bases). The CDR3 contains 15 residues. Trimming cost V 6 bases and J 6 bases, with 17 bases left between them. Germline V gene sequence: CDR1 MNHEY, CDR2 SMNVEV (reference sequence). The CDR3 nucleotides are TGTGCCAGCAGGGACAGATCCGGTGTGGCCGGGGAGCTGTTTTTT. This sequence encodes CASRDRSGVAGELFF.